This T cell receptor (beta chain) comes out of a study of blood T cell repertoires in COVID-19. Only in-frame clones appear in the TCRdb table, and some are missing; sequencing was by immunoSEQ multiplex PCR. The sample holds roughly 120,000 clones, 78% seen once. The germline V gene encodes CDR1 SEHNR and CDR2 FQNEAQ (reference sequence). This CDR3 is built from 16 residues. The V segment lost 7 bases and the J segment 7 bases; nucleotides outside the gene matches: 18. The chain links TRBV7-9 to TRBJ1-2; 7 positions match TRBD1. Sequencing was carried out using peripheral blood. The origin of this receptor is a man in his 70s with acute or convalescent COVID-19. In DNA form, the CDR3 reads TGTGCCAGCACCGCGCCGGTCTCAGGGGGAATCGGTGGCTACACCTTC. This sequence encodes CASTAPVSGGIGGYTF.